One sample yielded the 17 T cell receptor beta chains listed below, sequenced in a study of OX40 agonist ivuxolimab in advanced cancers. This table comes from immunoSEQ multiplex PCR, and its TCRdb copy is limited to in-frame clones, with some not included. Of about 68,000 clones listed, about 91% were seen once; the top ten hold approximately 0.3%. The sequenced sample was CD4+ or CD8+ T cells sorted from blood, obtained in a trial of the OX40 agonist ivuxolimab. The source of these receptors is an adult with an advanced solid tumor such as melanoma, head and neck, liver or kidney cancer.

Comment on this clone: The same CDR3 arises from other DNA sequences in this sample as well. V is TRBV18 and J is TRBJ1-2; tentatively, D is TRBD1 (5 bases). CDR1 and CDR2 (germline): KGHSH, LQKENI. V lost 1 base and J 0 bases, leaving 21 bases between the germline ends. This CDR3 is 19 amino acids long. CDR3 sequence (DNA): TGTGCCAGCTCACCACTTTTCTGGTTGACAGAAGCCTCTAACTATGGCTACACCTTC. It yields the protein CASSPLFWLTEASNYGYTF. Based on the CDR3 plus reference TRBV18 and TRBJ1-2, the full variable domain is NAGVMQNPRHLVRRRGQEARLRCSPMKGHSHVYWYRQLPEEGLKFMVYLQKENIIDESGMPKERFSAEFPKEGPSILRIQQVVRGDSAAYFCASSPLFWLTEASNYGYTFGSGTRLTVV.

The chain combines TRBV27 with TRBJ2-1, with TRBD1 matching 7 bases. The V gene's germline CDR1 is MNHEY and CDR2 SMNVEV (reference sequence). V trimming: 2 bases; J trimming: 9 bases; junction bases outside the gene matches: 10. This CDR3 is 15 amino acids long. Here the CDR3 reads CASSLADRKIREQFF. DNA for the CDR3: TGTGCCAGCAGTTTAGCGGACAGGAAGATCCGTGAGCAGTTCTTC.

On this clone: The same CDR3 is also encoded by other DNA sequences in this sample. The V gene is TRBV28, the J gene TRBJ2-7, with no clear D. Germline V CDR1 and CDR2: MDHEN, SYDVKM. This CDR3 is built from 11 residues. V was cut by 3 bases and J by 3 bases, with 3 bases left in between. Here the CDR3 DNA reads TGTGCCAGCAGTTTGGACTACGAGCAGTACTTC. Encoded protein: CASSLDYEQYF. The complete variable domain, with remaining parts taken from reference TRBV28 and TRBJ2-7, reads DVKVTQSSRYLVKRTGEKVFLECVQDMDHENMFWYRQDPGLGLRLIYFSYDVKMKEKGDIPEGYSVSREKKERFSLILESASTNQTSMYLCASSLDYEQYFGPGTRLTVT.

The chain combines TRBV27 with TRBJ2-1; TRBD2 aligns across 11 bases. This CDR3 contains 15 residues. Trimming at V came to 2 bases and at J to 5 bases, leaving 2 bases not matched to a gene. Germline CDR1 reads MNHEY; CDR2 reads SMNVEV (reference sequence). The CDR3 sequence is CASSLGSGRDNEQFF. The CDR3 bases are TGTGCCAGCAGTTTAGGTAGCGGGAGGGACAATGAGCAGTTCTTC.

A few counts support this clone. The rearrangement joins TRBV13 to TRBJ1-2, with TRBD1 matching 12 bases. Per the germline V gene, CDR1 is PRHDT and CDR2 is FYEKMQ (reference sequence). This CDR3 is built from 17 residues. Trimming took 1 base from V and 4 from J; bases not matched to a gene: 7. The CDR3 DNA reads as TGTGCCAGCAGCTTAGACGGGACAGGGGGCCGGGTCTATGGCTACACCTTC. The encoded protein is CASSLDGTGGRVYGYTF.

A single count supports this clone. This sequence joins TRBV5-4 and TRBJ1-1; D is undetermined. Germline V lookup: CDR1 SGHNT, CDR2 YYREEE (reference sequence). The ends were cut back, 1 base at V and 4 bases at J, with 8 bases in the middle. This CDR3 comprises 13 residues. The CDR3 reads CASSLIGGTEAFF. The CDR3 nucleotides read TGTGCCAGCAGCTTGATTGGAGGCACTGAAGCTTTCTTT.

This clone has a single count. This chain uses TRBV9 with TRBJ1-2; TRBD1 might be the D (5 bases). Germline V gene lookup returns CDR1 SGDLS and CDR2 YYNGEE. V was pared by 0 bases and J by 0 bases, with 9 bases between. This CDR3 has 15 residues. CDR3 residues: CASSVGQRANYGYTF. CDR3 nucleotides: TGTGCCAGCAGCGTAGGACAGCGAGCTAACTATGGCTACACCTTC.

The chain uses TRBV6-5 and TRBJ2-5, with D hard to call. V was shortened by 4 bases and J by 0 bases, with 12 bases between the two germline ends. This CDR3 region has 15 residues. Germline V gene lookup returns CDR1 MNHEY and CDR2 SVGAGI. CDR3 DNA: TGTGCCAGCAGTTCCCCGCGTAGCAACCAAGAGACCCAGTACTTC. Translating gives CASSSPRSNQETQYF.

The chain carries TRBV7-3 and TRBJ1-5; D gene unclear. CDR1 and CDR2 (germline): SGHTA, FQGTGA. The V end was cut by 0 bases, the J end by 6 bases, with 9 bases between. The CDR3 has 14 residues. CDR3 region: CASSLTLKGQPQHF. The DNA for the CDR3 is TGTGCCAGCAGCTTAACGTTGAAGGGTCAGCCCCAGCATTTT.

The chain joins TRBV19 to TRBJ1-1, with a possible D match to TRBD1 (5 bases). V was trimmed by 5 bases and J by 5 bases, leaving 9 bases between them. Germline V gene data show CDR1 as LNHDA and CDR2 as SQIVND (reference sequence). The CDR3 has 12 residues. CDR3 DNA sequence: TGTGCCAGTAGTCTGGGGCGGACTGAAGCTTTCTTT. Its protein product is CASSLGRTEAFF.

The chain links TRBV21-1 to TRBJ2-3; the D segment call TRBD2 is taken from the table without a DNA check. TRBV21-1 is shown as a pseudogene. The CDR3 has 18 residues. The CDR3 sequence is CASSEEFWGGLITDTQYF. The CDR3 DNA sequence: TGTGCCAGCAGCGAAGAGTTTTGGGGTGGACTGATCACAGATACGCAGTATTTT.

This rearrangement joins TRBV27 to TRBJ2-5, with D unclear. Trimming took 5 bases from V and 5 from J, leaving 6 bases between them. CDR3 length: 11 residues. Germline CDR1 and CDR2: MNHEY and SMNVEV (reference sequence). Written as DNA, the CDR3 is TGTGCCAGCAGTCATAAGGAGACCCAGTACTTC. Its translation: CASSHKETQYF.

The CDR3 spells CASSSGPGTVGRNTEAFF. Written as DNA, the CDR3 is TGCGCCAGCAGTAGTGGGCCCGGGACAGTTGGGAGGAACACTGAAGCTTTCTTT. The rearrangement uses TRBV5-1 and TRBJ1-1; 7 bases agree with TRBD1. The length of the CDR3 is 18 residues. CDR1 SGHRS and CDR2 YFSETQ come from the germline V gene. V was pared by 5 bases and J by 1 base, with 17 bases of the junction left unmatched. Variable domain in full (rest from reference TRBV5-1 and TRBJ1-1): KAGVTQTPRYLIKTRGQQVTLSCSPISGHRSVSWYQQTPGQGLQFLFEYFSETQRNKGNFPGRFSGRQFSNSRSEMNVSTLELGDSALYLCASSSGPGTVGRNTEAFFGQGTRLTVV.

The rearrangement uses TRBV7-7 and TRBJ2-5, with TRBD2 matching over 10 bases. V dropped 6 bases and J dropped 4; count of bases not matched to a gene: 5. CDR1 and CDR2 from the germline V gene are SSHAT and FNYEAQ (reference sequence). The CDR3 extends over 14 amino acids. In nucleotides, the CDR3 is TGTGCCAGCAGTCGAGCGGGAGGGACAGAGACCCAGTACTTC. It specifies CASSRAGGTETQYF.

The rearrangement joins TRBV27 to TRBJ2-7; 10 bases match TRBD1. Germline V CDR1 and CDR2: MNHEY, SMNVEV (reference sequence). The junction had 1 base not matched to a gene; V was cut back by 5 bases and J by 0 bases. The CDR3 is made up of 14 amino acids. The CDR3 DNA follows: TGTGCCAGCAGTCGGGACAGGGGCTCCTACGAGCAGTACTTC. It translates to CASSRDRGSYEQYF.

CDR3 amino acids: CASSNSRTGQVSYEQYF. CDR3 in DNA: TGTGCCAGCAGCAATTCTAGGACGGGACAGGTCTCCTACGAGCAGTACTTC. The V gene is TRBV27, the J gene TRBJ2-7; 8 bases map to TRBD1. The V gene's germline CDR1 is MNHEY and CDR2 SMNVEV (reference sequence). J lost 0 bases, V lost 6 bases, and 13 bases had no gene match. The CDR3 is made up of 17 amino acids.

The V call is TRBV2, the J call TRBJ1-5, with 9 bases identical to TRBD1. Germline CDR1 SNHLY, CDR2 FYNNEI. The CDR3 extends over 16 amino acids. With 6 bases clipped from V and 9 bases from J, the junction kept 15 bases outside the gene matches. The CDR3 DNA reads as TGTGCCAGCAGAGGACTACCGGGACAGGGAACTTCGCCCCAGCATTTT. It translates to CASRGLPGQGTSPQHF.